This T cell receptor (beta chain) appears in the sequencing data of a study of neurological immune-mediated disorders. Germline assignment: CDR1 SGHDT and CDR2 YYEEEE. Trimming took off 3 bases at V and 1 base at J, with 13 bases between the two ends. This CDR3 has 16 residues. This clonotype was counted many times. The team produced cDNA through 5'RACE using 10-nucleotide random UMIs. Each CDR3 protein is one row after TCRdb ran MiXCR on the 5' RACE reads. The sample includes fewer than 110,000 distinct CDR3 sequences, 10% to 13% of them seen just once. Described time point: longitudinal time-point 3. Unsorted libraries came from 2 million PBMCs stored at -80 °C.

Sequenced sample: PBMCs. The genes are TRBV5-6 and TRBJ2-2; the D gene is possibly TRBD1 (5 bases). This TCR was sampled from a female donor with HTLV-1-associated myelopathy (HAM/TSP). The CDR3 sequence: CASSSRQNKNTGELFF. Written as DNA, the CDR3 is TGTGCCAGCAGCTCTCGACAGAACAAGAACACCGGGGAGCTGTTTTTT.